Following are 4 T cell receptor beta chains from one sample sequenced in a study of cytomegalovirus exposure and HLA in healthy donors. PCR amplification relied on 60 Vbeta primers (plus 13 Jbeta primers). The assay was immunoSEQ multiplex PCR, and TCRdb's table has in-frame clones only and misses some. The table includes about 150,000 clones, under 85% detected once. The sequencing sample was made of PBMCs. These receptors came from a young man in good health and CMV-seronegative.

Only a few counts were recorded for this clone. The CDR3 bases are TGTGCCAGCAGTTACCTGACTGAAGCTTTCTTT. Amino acid sequence: CASSYLTEAFF. J is TRBJ1-1 and V is TRBV6-6; D is ambiguous. Per germline, CDR1 MNHNY and CDR2 SVGAGI (reference sequence). This CDR3 spans 11 amino acids. V was pared by 2 bases and J by 5 bases, with 3 bases between.

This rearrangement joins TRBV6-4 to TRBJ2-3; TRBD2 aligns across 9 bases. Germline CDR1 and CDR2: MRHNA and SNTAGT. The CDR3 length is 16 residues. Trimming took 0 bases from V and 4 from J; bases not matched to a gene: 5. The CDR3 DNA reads TGTGCCAGCAGTGACTCGGTTAGCGGGGGTGCAGATACGCAGTATTTT. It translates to CASSDSVSGGADTQYF.

DNA of the CDR3: TGTGCCAGCAGCCCAATCCCGGGATCGAACACTGAAGCTTTCTTT. It translates to CASSPIPGSNTEAFF. The chain joins TRBV7-9 to TRBJ1-1, with D uncertain. V gave up 5 bases and J gave up 1 base, with 14 bases separating them. Germline CDR1 and CDR2: SEHNR and FQNEAQ (reference sequence). The CDR3 contains 15 residues.

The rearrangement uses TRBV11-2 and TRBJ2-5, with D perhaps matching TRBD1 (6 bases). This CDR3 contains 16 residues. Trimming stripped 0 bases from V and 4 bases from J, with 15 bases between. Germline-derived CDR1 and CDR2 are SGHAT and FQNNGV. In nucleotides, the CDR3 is TGTGCCAGCAGCTTAGATCGGACGCTGGGGGCAGAGACCCAGTACTTC. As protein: CASSLDRTLGAETQYF.